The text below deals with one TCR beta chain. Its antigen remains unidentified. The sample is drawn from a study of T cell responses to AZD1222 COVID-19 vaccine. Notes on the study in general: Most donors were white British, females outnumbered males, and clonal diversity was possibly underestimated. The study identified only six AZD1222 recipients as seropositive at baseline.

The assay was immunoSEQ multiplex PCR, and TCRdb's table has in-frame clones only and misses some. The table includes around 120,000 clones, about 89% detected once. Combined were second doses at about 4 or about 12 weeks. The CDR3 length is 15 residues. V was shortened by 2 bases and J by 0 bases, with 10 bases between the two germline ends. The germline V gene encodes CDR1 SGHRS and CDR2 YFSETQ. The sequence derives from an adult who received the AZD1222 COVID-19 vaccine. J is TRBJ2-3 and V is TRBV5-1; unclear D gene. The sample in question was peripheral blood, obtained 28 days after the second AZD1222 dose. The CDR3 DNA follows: TGCGCCAGCAGCTTTTGGCCAGGCAGCACAGATACGCAGTATTTT. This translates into CASSFWPGSTDTQYF. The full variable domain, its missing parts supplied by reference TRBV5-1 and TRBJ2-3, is KAGVTQTPRYLIKTRGQQVTLSCSPISGHRSVSWYQQTPGQGLQFLFEYFSETQRNKGNFPGRFSGRQFSNSRSEMNVSTLELGDSALYLCASSFWPGSTDTQYFGPGTRLTVL.